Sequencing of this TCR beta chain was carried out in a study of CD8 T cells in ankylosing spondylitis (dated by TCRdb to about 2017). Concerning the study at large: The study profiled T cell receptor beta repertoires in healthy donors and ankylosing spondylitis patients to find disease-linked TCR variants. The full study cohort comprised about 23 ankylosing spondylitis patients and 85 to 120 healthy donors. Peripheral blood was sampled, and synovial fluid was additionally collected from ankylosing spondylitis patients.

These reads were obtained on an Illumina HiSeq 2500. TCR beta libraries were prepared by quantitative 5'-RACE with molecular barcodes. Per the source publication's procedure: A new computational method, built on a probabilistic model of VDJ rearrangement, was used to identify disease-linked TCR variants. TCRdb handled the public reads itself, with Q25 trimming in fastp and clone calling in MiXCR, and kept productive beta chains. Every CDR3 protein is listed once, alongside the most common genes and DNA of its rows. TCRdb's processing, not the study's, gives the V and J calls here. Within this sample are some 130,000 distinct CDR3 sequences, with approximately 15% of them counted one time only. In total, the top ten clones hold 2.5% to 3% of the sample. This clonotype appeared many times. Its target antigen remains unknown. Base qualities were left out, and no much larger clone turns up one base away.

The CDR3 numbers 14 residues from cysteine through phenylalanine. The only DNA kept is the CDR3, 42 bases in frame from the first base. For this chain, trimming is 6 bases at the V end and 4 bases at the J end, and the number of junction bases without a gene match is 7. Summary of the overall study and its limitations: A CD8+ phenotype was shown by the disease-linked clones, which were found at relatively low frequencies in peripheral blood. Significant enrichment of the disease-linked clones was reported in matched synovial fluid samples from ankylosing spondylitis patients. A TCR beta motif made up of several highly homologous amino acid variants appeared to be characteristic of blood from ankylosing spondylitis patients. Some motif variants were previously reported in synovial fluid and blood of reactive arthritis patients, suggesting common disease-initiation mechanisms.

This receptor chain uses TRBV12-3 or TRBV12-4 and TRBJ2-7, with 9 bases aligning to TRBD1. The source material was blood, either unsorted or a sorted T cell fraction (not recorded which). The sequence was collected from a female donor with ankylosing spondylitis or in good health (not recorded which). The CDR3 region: CASSPGTGRYEQYF. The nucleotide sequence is TGTGCCAGCAGCCCTGGGACAGGGCGGTACGAGCAGTACTTC.